The 13 T cell receptor beta chains presented below share a single source sample, sequenced in a study of regulatory T cells in long-lasting Graves disease. Time point noted: newly diagnosed GD, antithyroid drugs for less than 3 months. RNA isolated from PBMCs was used to make the TCR library. TCR beta libraries were built with iRepertoire HTBI primers and Arm-PCR of CDR3 regions. TCRdb itself ran the multiplex PCR reads through MiXCR, one entry per CDR3 protein. The sample lists around 420,000 distinct CDR3 sequences; approximately 16% were seen once. These data were also reused for a study on T cells in Graves' hyperthyroidism and ophthalmopathy.

The starting material was peripheral blood mononuclear cells (PBMCs), obtained at new diagnosis, from a patient treated with antithyroid drugs. The receptors come from a woman in her 40s with Graves disease.

There are many counts of this clonotype. This chain links TRBV6-2 or TRBV6-3 with TRBJ2-7; 9 nucleotides line up with TRBD1. This CDR3 has 14 residues. Germline V gives CDR1 MNHEY, CDR2 SVGEGT. V lost 10 bases, J lost 0 bases, and 7 bases stayed unmatched. This CDR3 reads CATKPGQGSYEQYF. The CDR3 region has the DNA TGTGCCACTAAACCGGGACAGGGCTCCTACGAGCAGTACTTC.

For this clonotype: A junction boundary mismatches the germline segment, possibly from a read error. The chain has TRBV7-9 and TRBJ2-7, with 7 bases identical to TRBD1. The CDR3 totals 14 residues. Germline CDR1 SEHNR, CDR2 FQNEAQ (reference sequence). The CDR3 DNA sequence: TGTACCAGCAGCCCCCGGGACAGACCCTACGAGCAGTACTTC. Its translation: CTSSPRDRPYEQYF.

This clonotype has a handful of counts. The chain carries TRBV4-1 and TRBJ2-1; TRBD2 matches at 10 bases. Germline CDR1 reads MGHRA; CDR2 reads YSYEKL. The CDR3 contains 15 residues. J lost 10 bases, V lost 3 bases, and 9 bases had no gene match. CDR3 coding DNA: TGCGCCAGCAGCCAGTCAGCGGGAGGGCCGAGGGAGCAGTTCTTC. Amino acids: CASSQSAGGPREQFF.

This clonotype was detected ten times or more. V usage is TRBV28 and J usage is TRBJ2-5; 8 positions agree with TRBD1. The germline gives CDR1 MDHEN, CDR2 SYDVKM. The CDR3 loop spans 16 amino acids. Unmatched junction bases numbered 14, after V lost 6 bases and J lost 5 bases. The CDR3 region has the DNA TGTGCCAGCAGCCACACCGCCAGGGGGCCTACGGAGACCCAGTACTTC. It yields the protein CASSHTARGPTETQYF.

The CDR3 sequence is CATEKEAQPDTQYF. DNA of the CDR3: TGTGCCACCGAGAAGGAAGCGCAGCCGGATACGCAGTATTTT. The chain has TRBV10-3 and TRBJ2-3, with D uncertain. Germline V gives CDR1 ENHRY, CDR2 SYGVKD. Between the trimmed V and J ends, which lost 10 bases and 6 bases, there was a span of 20 bases. The CDR3 is 14 amino acids.

Many counts were recorded for this clonotype. V is TRBV14 and J is TRBJ1-2; 9 nucleotides match TRBD1. Trimming took 0 bases from V and 6 from J; bases not matched to a gene: 5. CDR1 SGHDN and CDR2 FVKESK come from the germline V gene. This CDR3 is 15 amino acids long. CDR3 residues: CASSQESTGGDGYTF. The CDR3 DNA sequence: TGTGCCAGCAGCCAAGAATCCACAGGGGGCGATGGCTACACCTTC. Supplemented by reference TRBV14 and TRBJ1-2, the full variable domain reads EAGVTQFPSHSVIEKGQTVTLRCDPISGHDNLYWYRRVMGKEIKFLLHFVKESKQDESGMPNNRFLAERTGGTYSTLKVQPAELEDSGVYFCASSQESTGGDGYTFGSGTRLTVV.

The chain links TRBV3-1 to TRBJ2-2; 11 nucleotides align to TRBD2. V shed 6 bases and J 7 bases; nucleotides not matched to a gene: 19. The CDR3 loop spans 19 amino acids. Germline CDR1 LGHDT, CDR2 YNNKEL (reference sequence). The CDR3 here is CASRPVTSLAGGVVGELFF. For the CDR3, the DNA is TGTGCCAGCAGACCCGTCACCTCTCTAGCGGGAGGTGTGGTCGGGGAGCTGTTTTTT.

The chain has TRBV11-3 and TRBJ1-2; maybe TRBD1 (5 bases). The CDR3 spans 18 residues. Deletions cut 4 bases from V and 0 bases from J, with 21 bases between. The germline gives CDR1 SGHNT, CDR2 YENEEA. CDR3 residues: CASSSNGQGLRANYGYTF. The DNA of the CDR3 is TGTGCCAGCAGCTCTAATGGACAAGGGTTGAGGGCTAACTATGGCTACACCTTC.

This clonotype has more than one count but fewer than ten. This chain uses TRBV7-2 with TRBJ2-2; D gene uncertain. Germline V lookup: CDR1 SGHTA, CDR2 FQGNSA. Trimming shortened V by 5 bases and J by 10 bases, and 11 bases separated the two germline ends. This CDR3 is built from 12 residues. The CDR3 loop reads CASSLGLLELFF. As DNA, the CDR3 is TGTGCCAGCAGCCTCGGGTTGCTGGAGCTGTTTTTT.

Notes on this clonotype: This may arise from a read error, as a much more abundant clone is one base away. The chain carries TRBV6-2 or TRBV6-3 and TRBJ1-1; perhaps TRBD1 as D (6 bases). CDR1 and CDR2 from the germline V gene are MNHEY and SVGEGT. The CDR3 runs to 13 residues. CDR3 amino acids: CTSSLTGWTEAFF. CDR3 nucleotides: TGTACCAGCAGTTTGACAGGTTGGACTGAAGCTTTCTTT.

The table lists this clonotype with many counts. The chain couples TRBV18 to TRBJ1-2, with D possibly TRBD1 on 6 matching bases. CDR1 is KGHSH, CDR2 LQKENI, per germline. This CDR3 contains 16 residues. V lost 6 bases and J lost 4, with 21 bases in between. The CDR3 sequence: CASSITQGQGLYGYTF. The DNA for the CDR3 is TGTGCCAGCTCGATAACCCAGGGCCAGGGGCTCTATGGCTACACCTTC.

Many counts were recorded for this clonotype. The chain is built from TRBV19 and TRBJ1-1, with D perhaps matching TRBD1 (5 bases). Germline V gene lookup returns CDR1 LNHDA and CDR2 SQIVND (reference sequence). Trimming took off 1 base at V and 1 base at J, with 7 bases between the two ends. CDR3 length: 14 residues. In DNA form, the CDR3 reads TGTGCCAGTAGTATAGGACAGAGGAACACTGAAGCTTTCTTT. Protein: CASSIGQRNTEAFF. Complete variable domain (other parts from reference TRBV19 and TRBJ1-1): DGGITQSPKYLFRKEGQNVTLSCEQNLNHDAMYWYRQDPGQGLRLIYYSQIVNDFQKGDIAEGYSVSREKKESFPLTVTSAQKNPTAFYLCASSIGQRNTEAFFGQGTRLTVV.

The chain combines TRBV20-1 with TRBJ1-5, with unresolved D. Trimming removed 3 bases from V and 4 bases from J, with 19 bases in between. The CDR3 runs to 16 residues. Germline V gene lookup returns CDR1 DFQATT and CDR2 SNEGSKA (reference sequence). CDR3 nucleotide sequence: TGCAGTGCTAGCCTAGGTACCCGTCTACGGAATCAGCCCCAGCATTTT. Its protein product is CSASLGTRLRNQPQHF.